This T cell receptor (beta chain) was sequenced in a study of blood T cell repertoires in COVID-19. The wider study: COVID-19 samples from acute and convalescent phases originated in the United States, Italy and Spain. From T cells, B-cell-depleted T cells, or PBMCs came the material, which was cDNA or gDNA.

In the study's own analysis: Counts of nucleated cells, estimated from reference gene primer amplification, were obtained. TCRdb's copy holds only in-frame clones and misses some; the assay was immunoSEQ multiplex PCR. V and J calls and clone size are as listed in that table; D and trimming were resolved from the DNA. The repertoire includes fewer than 250,000 clones, more than 75% of them detected once, and 3.5% to 4.5% sits in the top ten. This CDR3 has 14 residues. Germline V CDR1 and CDR2: SGHNT, YYREEE (reference sequence). V trimming: 4 bases; J trimming: 2 bases; junction bases outside the gene matches: 2. This clone was seen a single time.

Sequenced: peripheral blood. The receptor was derived from a human donor in a cohort sampled during active COVID-19. The chain uses TRBV5-4 and TRBJ2-5; 10 bases agree with TRBD1. The CDR3 DNA is TGTGCCAGCAGCCTGGGACAGGGGCAAGAGACCCAGTACTTC. Its protein product is CASSLGQGQETQYF.